This T cell receptor beta chain comes out of a study of T cells in Graves' hyperthyroidism and ophthalmopathy. Points from the study as a whole: The majority of expanded thyroid clonotypes above 0.001 also appeared in blood.

Germline V gene sequence: CDR1 SNHLY, CDR2 FYNNEI. V lost 1 base to trimming and J lost 4 bases, with 12 bases between them. This CDR3 has 15 amino acids. It was RNA transcripts that yielded the amplified TCR beta CDR3 regions. The TCR CDR3 was amplified in a first-round RT-PCR using the HTBI primer set. MiXCR, run by TCRdb on the multiplex PCR reads, gives a single entry per CDR3 protein. The sample has 650,000 to 800,000 distinct CDR3 sequences, just under 45% seen once. It was uncontrolled infection, other autoimmune disease, pregnancy or lactation that excluded patients. Thyroid ultrasound and orbital computed tomography, with clinical symptoms and serum thyroxine and TRAb, informed diagnoses. A remark on this clonotype: Its target is unknown.

The chain recombines TRBV2 with TRBJ2-3, with D perhaps TRBD1 (6 bases). Sample: peripheral blood or thyroid tissue (not recorded which). The sequence derives from an adult man with Graves' disease, either hyperthyroidism or ophthalmopathy (not recorded which). DNA for the CDR3: TGTGCCAGCAGTGAAGTCTTTGGGGGCGCAGATACGCAGTATTTT. Translating gives CASSEVFGGADTQYF.